This TCR beta chain emerged from a study of PD-L1 blockade in urothelial cancer. About the research overall: Prior chemotherapy in patients spanned 0 to 3 regimens.

V was clipped by 5 bases and J by 8 bases, with 13 bases between them. CDR1 is SGHTA, CDR2 FQGNSA, per germline. The CDR3 consists of 13 residues. Profiling relied on immunoSEQ multiplex PCR, and the TCRdb table lists in-frame clones only, not all of them. The profile shows 80,000 to 95,000 clones, less than 85% of them singletons. Time point described: peripheral blood 6 weeks after treatment start. The receptor comes from a man between 65 and 85 years old with urothelial cancer. The chain carries TRBV7-2 and TRBJ2-1; a weak D match, TRBD2 (5 bases). This material consisted of PBMCs, taken around atezolizumab (anti-PD-L1) treatment. CDR3 nucleotides: TGTGCCAGCAGCCGGCCAGCCGGGGATGAGCAGTTCTTC. Protein: CASSRPAGDEQFF.